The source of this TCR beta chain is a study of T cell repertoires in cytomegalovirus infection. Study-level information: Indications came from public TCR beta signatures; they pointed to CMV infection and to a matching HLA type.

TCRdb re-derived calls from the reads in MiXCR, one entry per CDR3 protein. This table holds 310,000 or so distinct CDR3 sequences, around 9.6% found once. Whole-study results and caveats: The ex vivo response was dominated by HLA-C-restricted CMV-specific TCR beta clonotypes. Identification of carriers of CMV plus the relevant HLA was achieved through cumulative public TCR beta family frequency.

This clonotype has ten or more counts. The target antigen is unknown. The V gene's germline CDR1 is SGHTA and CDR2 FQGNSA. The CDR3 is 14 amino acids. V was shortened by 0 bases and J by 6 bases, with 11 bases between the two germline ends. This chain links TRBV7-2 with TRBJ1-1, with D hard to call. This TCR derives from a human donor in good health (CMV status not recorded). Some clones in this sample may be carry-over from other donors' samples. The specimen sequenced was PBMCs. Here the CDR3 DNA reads TGTGCCAGCAGCTTAGCGGAGGGATTCTCTGAAGCTTTCTTT. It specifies CASSLAEGFSEAFF. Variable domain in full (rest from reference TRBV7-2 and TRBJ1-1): GAGVSQSPSNKVTEKGKDVELRCDPISGHTALYWYRQSLGQGLEFLIYFQGNSAPDKSGLPSDRFSAERTGGSVSTLTIQRTQQEDSAVYLCASSLAEGFSEAFFGQGTRLTVV.